One and the same sample provided the 27 T cell receptor beta chains below, sequenced in a study of blood T cell repertoires in COVID-19. This table comes from immunoSEQ multiplex PCR, and its TCRdb copy is limited to in-frame clones, with some not included. Of over 15,000 clones listed, 89% are singletons. Material for sequencing was peripheral blood. These TCRs come from a man of 80 years or more with acute or convalescent COVID-19.

The gene calls are TRBV10-3 and TRBJ2-7; tentatively, D is TRBD1 (6 bases). Germline assignment: CDR1 ENHRY and CDR2 SYGVKD. The CDR3 has 12 residues. V was clipped by 3 bases and J by 9 bases, with 12 bases between them. The DNA for the CDR3 is TGTGCCATCAGTGATGAACTACAGGGGCAGTACTTC. As protein: CAISDELQGQYF.

The CDR3 nucleotides are TGCGCCAGCAACGTACAAGCTAGCGGGGTCAACAATGAGCAGTTCTTC. Encoded protein: CASNVQASGVNNEQFF. This chain uses TRBV5-1 with TRBJ2-1; TRBD2 agrees at 9 bases. The CDR3 runs to 16 residues. Germline CDR1 reads SGHRS; CDR2 reads YFSETQ. V was pared by 6 bases and J by 5 bases, with 12 bases of the junction left unmatched.

V is TRBV10-2 and J is TRBJ2-5; tentatively, D is TRBD2 (6 bases). Per the germline V gene, CDR1 is WSHSY and CDR2 is SAAADI. V gave up 6 bases and J gave up 3 bases, with 14 bases separating them. CDR3 length: 14 residues. CDR3 in amino acids: CASSPGTAKETQYF. The CDR3 bases are TGCGCCAGCAGCCCCGGGACTGCTAAAGAGACCCAGTACTTC.

The gene calls are TRBV7-2 and TRBJ2-3, with TRBD2 matching over 9 bases. The CDR3 spans 15 residues. Germline V gene sequence: CDR1 SGHTA, CDR2 FQGNSA. V lost 3 bases, J lost 3 bases, and 4 bases stayed unmatched. CDR3 in DNA: TGTGCCAGCAGCTTTCAGGGACTAGCAACAGATACGCAGTATTTT. Translating gives CASSFQGLATDTQYF.

V gene TRBV9 combines with J gene TRBJ1-1, with D perhaps TRBD1 (5 bases). With 0 bases removed from V and 1 base from J, the gap between germline ends came to 10 bases. Germline values: CDR1 SGDLS, CDR2 YYNGEE. This CDR3 spans 15 amino acids. CDR3 in amino acids: CASSVEGGGNTEAFF. DNA for the CDR3: TGTGCCAGCAGCGTAGAAGGCGGGGGGAACACTGAAGCTTTCTTT.

The chain carries TRBV27 and TRBJ2-5, with a tentative D call TRBD2 (5 bases). Trimming left V 0 bases short and J 5 bases short, with 13 bases between. The CDR3 runs to 15 residues. Germline CDR1 MNHEY, CDR2 SMNVEV (reference sequence). The CDR3 sequence is CASSLSHGLAETQYF. CDR3 DNA sequence: TGTGCCAGCAGTTTATCGCATGGCCTAGCCGAGACCCAGTACTTC.

This clone appeared once. The chain joins TRBV6-1 to TRBJ1-2, with 9 bases that match TRBD1. This CDR3 is 14 amino acids long. V gave up 3 bases and J gave up 5 bases; unmatched junction bases: 4. The germline V gene has CDR1 MNHNS and CDR2 SASEGT. CDR3 amino acids: CASSERGQGYGYTF. CDR3 nucleotides: TGTGCCAGCAGTGAGCGGGGACAGGGTTATGGCTACACCTTC.

This chain connects TRBV19 to TRBJ2-7; TRBD1 matches at 9 bases. The CDR3 loop spans 17 amino acids. After removal of 5 bases from V and 1 base from J, the junction contained 12 bases not matched to a gene. The germline CDR1 and CDR2 sequences are LNHDA and SQIVND (reference sequence). The CDR3 DNA sequence: TGTGCCAGTAGTCCCGACAGGGGGACAACTCCATCCTACGAGCAGTACTTC. Translated: CASSPDRGTTPSYEQYF.

The chain employs TRBV10-3 and TRBJ2-3, with 7 bases matching TRBD1. The V and J ends lost 4 bases and 4 bases, in that order; junction bases with no gene match: 8. Per germline, CDR1 ENHRY and CDR2 SYGVKD. The CDR3 spans 15 residues. CDR3 nucleotides: TGTGCCATCAGTGGACAGGGTCTTGGGTCAGATACGCAGTATTTT. Its protein is CAISGQGLGSDTQYF.

The chain combines TRBV7-9 with TRBJ1-3; D is possibly TRBD1 (5 bases). Germline CDR1 reads SEHNR; CDR2 reads FQNEAQ (reference sequence). V was pared by 5 bases and J by 3 bases, with 17 bases between. The CDR3 has 16 amino acids. CDR3 sequence reads: CASSTPEGPSGNTIYF. The CDR3 bases are TGTGCCAGCAGCACCCCGGAGGGGCCGAGTGGAAACACCATATATTTT. Based on the CDR3 plus reference TRBV7-9 and TRBJ1-3, the full variable domain is DTGVSQNPRHKITKRGQNVTFRCDPISEHNRLYWYRQTLGQGPEFLTYFQNEAQLEKSRLLSDRFSAERPKGSFSTLEIQRTEQGDSAMYLCASSTPEGPSGNTIYFGEGSWLTVV.

The chain recombines TRBV2 with TRBJ2-2, with TRBD1 matching over 10 bases. The CDR3 has 15 amino acids. V gave up 5 bases and J gave up 2 bases; unmatched junction bases: 2. The V gene's germline CDR1 is SNHLY and CDR2 FYNNEI. CDR3 nucleotides: TGTGCCAGCAGTAGACAGGGGGCCAACACCGGGGAGCTGTTTTTT. This translates into CASSRQGANTGELFF.

The CDR3 nucleotides read TGCAGCGTCGCACAGGGAGTCGGTGGAAATCAGCCCCAGCATTTT. It translates to CSVAQGVGGNQPQHF. V usage is TRBV29-1 and J usage is TRBJ1-5, with D tentatively TRBD1 (6 bases). This CDR3 contains 15 residues. Per germline, CDR1 SQVTM and CDR2 ANQGSEA. The ends were cut back, 6 bases at V and 4 bases at J, with 19 bases in the middle.

The chain links TRBV19 to TRBJ2-5; D is uncertain. V was trimmed by 0 bases and J by 3 bases, leaving 5 bases between them. CDR3 length: 13 amino acids. Germline CDR1 and CDR2: LNHDA and SQIVND (reference sequence). CDR3 nucleotides: TGTGCCAGTAGTATAGAGCCAGAAGAGACCCAGTACTTC. Encoded protein: CASSIEPEETQYF.

The chain joins TRBV30 to TRBJ1-3, with D unresolved. V was shortened by 2 bases and J by 8 bases, with 7 bases between the two germline ends. CDR3 length: 11 amino acids. Germline CDR1 is GTSNPN and CDR2 is SVGIG (reference sequence). Here the CDR3 DNA reads TGTGCCTGGAGTCCCCAGGACACCATATATTTT. Protein: CAWSPQDTIYF.

The rearrangement links TRBV6-5 to TRBJ1-5; D gene ambiguous. V shed 5 bases and J shed 0 bases, with 11 bases lying between them. The CDR3 sequence is 15 residues long. Germline V CDR1 and CDR2: MNHEY, SVGAGI. The CDR3 loop reads CASSITQYSNQPQHF. The CDR3 DNA is TGTGCCAGCAGTATCACACAGTATAGCAATCAGCCCCAGCATTTT.

The chain links TRBV9 to TRBJ1-2; the match to TRBD1 covers 8 bases. V trimming: 7 bases; J trimming: 1 base; junction bases outside the gene matches: 6. The CDR3 is 14 amino acids. Per the germline V gene, CDR1 is SGDLS and CDR2 is YYNGEE. The CDR3 here is CASSRGQGNYGYTF. As DNA, the CDR3 is TGTGCCAGCTCTAGAGGACAGGGTAACTATGGCTACACCTTC.

The CDR3 reads CASTTGDTYNEQFF. The CDR3 coding sequence is TGTGCCAGCACGACGGGGGATACCTACAATGAGCAGTTCTTC. The rearrangement joins TRBV27 to TRBJ2-1; D is possibly TRBD2 (6 bases). The length of the CDR3 is 14 residues. The germline CDR1 and CDR2 sequences are MNHEY and SMNVEV (reference sequence). V dropped 7 bases and J dropped 2 bases, with 12 bases sitting between them.

This clone showed up just a few times. The rearrangement joins TRBV3-1 (or the pseudogene TRBV3-2) to TRBJ2-1; 11 bases are shared with TRBD2. The CDR3 has 16 residues. Trimming cost V 3 bases and J 3 bases; bases outside gene matches: 4. Germline values: CDR1 LGHDT, CDR2 YNNKEL (reference sequence). CDR3 region: CASSHSGRAVYNEQFF. CDR3 DNA: TGTGCCAGCAGCCATAGCGGGAGGGCCGTCTACAATGAGCAGTTCTTC.

This chain connects TRBV20-1 to TRBJ1-1, with D unresolved. Trimming stripped 8 bases from V and 1 base from J, with 8 bases between. The CDR3 runs to 11 residues. Germline V lookup: CDR1 DFQATT, CDR2 SNEGSKA (reference sequence). The CDR3: CSPQWNTEAFF. In DNA form, the CDR3 reads TGCAGTCCCCAGTGGAACACTGAAGCTTTCTTT.

V is TRBV19 and J is TRBJ1-2; TRBD1 agrees at 8 bases. This CDR3 comprises 14 residues. Losses at the gene ends were 4 bases for V and 2 bases for J; bases not matched to a gene: 3. Germline V gene lookup returns CDR1 LNHDA and CDR2 SQIVND (reference sequence). The CDR3 protein is CASSTGTGNYGYTF. The CDR3 DNA follows: TGTGCCAGTAGTACAGGGACAGGCAACTATGGCTACACCTTC.

This clone turned up a few times. The chain combines TRBV6-5 with TRBJ2-7; the match to TRBD2 covers 13 bases. Germline CDR1 MNHEY, CDR2 SVGAGI. Trimming took 6 bases from V and 3 from J; bases not matched to a gene: 5. There are 15 residues in the CDR3. This CDR3 reads CASSTGLAGLYEQYF. CDR3 nucleotides: TGTGCCAGCAGCACGGGACTAGCGGGGCTCTACGAGCAGTACTTC.

DNA for the CDR3: TGTGCCAGCAGCCCCCGGACTCTCGGGGATACGCAGTATTTT. It yields the protein CASSPRTLGDTQYF. The rearrangement joins TRBV7-3 to TRBJ2-3; D is perhaps TRBD2 (5 bases). CDR3 length: 14 amino acids. V was cut by 5 bases and J by 6 bases, with 15 bases left in between. The germline CDR1 and CDR2 sequences are SGHTA and FQGTGA.

The rearrangement joins TRBV6-5 to TRBJ1-5; D call uncertain. With 3 bases removed from V and 5 bases from J, the gap between germline ends came to 5 bases. Germline V CDR1 and CDR2: MNHEY, SVGAGI. The CDR3 length is 12 residues. The CDR3: CASSYYDQPQHF. The CDR3 nucleotides are TGTGCCAGCAGTTATTATGATCAGCCCCAGCATTTT.

The chain couples TRBV6-5 to TRBJ1-3; D possibly corresponds to TRBD1 (5 bases). CDR1 and CDR2 (germline): MNHEY, SVGAGI. The CDR3 has 13 residues. V was shortened by 6 bases and J by 4 bases, with 10 bases between the two germline ends. The CDR3 DNA reads as TGTGCCAGCAGCGACAGAGGAGGAAACACCATATATTTT. Protein sequence: CASSDRGGNTIYF.

V gene TRBV30 combines with J gene TRBJ2-4; the match to TRBD1 covers 8 bases. The CDR3 runs to 14 residues. V gave up 2 bases and J gave up 1 base; unmatched junction bases: 1. Per the germline V gene, CDR1 is GTSNPN and CDR2 is SVGIG (reference sequence). The CDR3 DNA reads as TGTGCCTGGAGTCAGGGGGCGGCCAAAAACATTCAGTACTTC. It encodes CAWSQGAAKNIQYF.

The rearrangement links TRBV10-3 to TRBJ2-3; TRBD2 might be the D (5 bases). V was trimmed by 2 bases and J by 6 bases, leaving 12 bases between them. Per germline, CDR1 ENHRY and CDR2 SYGVKD. CDR3 length: 14 amino acids. Here the CDR3 DNA reads TGTGCCATCAGTGAGACCCAGGAGGCGGATACGCAGTATTTT. This encodes CAISETQEADTQYF.

The rearrangement joins TRBV10-3 to TRBJ2-1; 7 nucleotides match TRBD2. V trimming: 2 bases; J trimming: 9 bases; junction bases outside the gene matches: 4. Germline V CDR1 and CDR2: ENHRY, SYGVKD. The CDR3 sequence is 13 residues long. The DNA for the CDR3 is TGTGCCATCAGTGAGACGGGGAGGGCTGAGCAGTTCTTC. It yields the protein CAISETGRAEQFF.